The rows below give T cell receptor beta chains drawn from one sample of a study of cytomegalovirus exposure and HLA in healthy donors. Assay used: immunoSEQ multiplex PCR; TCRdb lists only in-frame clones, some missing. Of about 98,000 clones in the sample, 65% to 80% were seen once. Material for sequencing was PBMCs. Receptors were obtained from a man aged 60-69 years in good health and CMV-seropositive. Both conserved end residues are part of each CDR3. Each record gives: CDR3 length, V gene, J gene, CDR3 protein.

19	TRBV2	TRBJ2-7	CASSYPRDRGIKLIYEQYF
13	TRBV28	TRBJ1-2	CASLRAGNYGYTF
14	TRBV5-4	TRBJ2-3	CASKGGGGTDTQYF
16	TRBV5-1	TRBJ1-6	CASSLDAASTNSPLHF
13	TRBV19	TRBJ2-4	CASSMVQRDIQYF
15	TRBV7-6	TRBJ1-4	CASSPRTGGNEKLFF
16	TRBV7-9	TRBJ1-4	CASSLAPTGVGEKLFF
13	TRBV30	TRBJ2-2	CAWSALNTGELFF
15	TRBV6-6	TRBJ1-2	CASSYSTGFNYGYTF
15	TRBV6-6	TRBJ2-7	CASRSFGQGAYEQYF
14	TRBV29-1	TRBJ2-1	CSMGNGQGFLEQFF
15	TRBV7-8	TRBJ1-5	CASSLEGTVNQPQHF
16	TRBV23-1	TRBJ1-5	CASTRAQGDFNQPQHF
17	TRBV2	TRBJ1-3	CASGGTRAGNSGNTIYF
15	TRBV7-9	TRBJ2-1	CASSTGTGAYNEQFF
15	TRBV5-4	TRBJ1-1	CASSFPDRENTEAFF
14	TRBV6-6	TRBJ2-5	CASSYSRQGETQYF
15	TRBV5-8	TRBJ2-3	CASSPGQINSDTQYF
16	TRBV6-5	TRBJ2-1	CASSLTLAGGYNEQFF
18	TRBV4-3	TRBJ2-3	CASSQVAGGPRNADTQYF
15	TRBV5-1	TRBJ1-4	CASSLEGALREKLFF
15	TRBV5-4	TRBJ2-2	CASSSRQGNTGELFF